A selection of T cell receptor beta chains follows, all from one sample in a study of blood T cells in healthy people across ages. Each CDR3 protein is one row after TCRdb ran MiXCR on the 5' RACE reads. The data hold under 2,000,000 distinct CDR3 sequences, with around half observed a single time. The sample comprised blood. The receptors here all came from a woman aged 40 to 49 in good health. CDR3s leave out the opening cysteine and the closing phenylalanine or tryptophan. Size values are once, few and many counts, or a class for expanded clones, and some rows have none.

clone size,V gene,CDR3 protein
.,TRBV11-1,ASSGAEDYEQY
.,TRBV7-8,ASSLRDRELAYGYT
few,TRBV4-3,ASSQDGTGTQY
once,TRBV2,ASSESGGNSGANVLT
.,TRBV7-9,ASSAEDRGLKGANVLT
once,TRBV5-1,ASSNKRGGSTDTQY
.,TRBV7-9,ASSHRGQDSYNEQF
.,TRBV20-1,SATTLAGGSYNEQF
.,TRBV2,ASNPQGLYGYT
.,TRBV5-1,ASTGRGYQETQY
.,TRBV24-1,ATSDARAFQETQY
.,TRBV6-2/TRBV6-3,ASSYAGTLGYT
.,TRBV4-2,ASSQDMGLAGSSYEQY
few,TRBV6-6,ASSPAGTANYGYT
few,TRBV6-2/TRBV6-3,ASGPLAGGPNEQF
.,TRBV7-9,ASSPRDGSPNYGYT
few,TRBV24-1,ATSDKTGSGNQPQH
.,TRBV11-2,ASTLERGTRRTY
few,TRBV28,ASSFLYSYNEQF
.,TRBV3-1,AGSQDRDRFYGYT
few,TRBV6-5,ASRGLVWGTDTQY
.,TRBV24-1,ATNSGGTADTQY
.,TRBV3-1,ASSQELNSYEQY
few,TRBV15,ATSRDVAAGAFPGQTQY
few,TRBV6-2/TRBV6-3,ASSYSTVLARTDTQY
.,TRBV3-1,ASSQAPGGSYNEQY
.,TRBV4-2,ASSQDTVGTQY
.,TRBV20-1,SARRGPVYEQY
.,TRBV20-1,SAKRSGLAPTQY
.,TRBV5-1,ASSLRTDPETQY
.,TRBV4-3,ASSHGLAGVYEQF
.,TRBV5-4,ASSLQHAGREY
.,TRBV6-6,ASREGGRANVLT
few,TRBV29-1,SVWVTGGGPSYEQY
.,TRBV9,ASSTQVGQGAIYNEQF
once,TRBV4-1,ASSRRRQGTGELF
.,TRBV28,ASSPTSCQETQY
.,TRBV20-1,AGAGGFATNEKLF
few,TRBV4-3,ASSQGSPGGSNQPQH
.,TRBV7-9,ASSLTGQTEKLF
.,TRBV7-2,ASSLRDRIGEQY
.,TRBV6-2/TRBV6-3,ASSDVSGVNTGELF
few,TRBV4-2,ASSPLPSGQVIGSGANVLT
.,TRBV2,ASSLNLNSYEQY
few,TRBV5-1,ASSSGHGQSYGYT
.,TRBV7-2,ASSLEDGSKKLF
few,TRBV7-2,ASSQELQETQY
.,TRBV27,ASSVLTGLTDTQY
.,TRBV10-2,ASSVKGTGGNEQF
.,TRBV20-1,SARVRGTGPGREGYT
few,TRBV9,ASSVDPPGLVANEQF
.,TRBV27,ASSLLVTGGYAGANVLT
.,TRBV6-5,ASRIRDSYNEQF
.,TRBV4-3,ASSQDVWLYNEQF
.,TRBV28,ASSGPGGLVEKLF
.,TRBV20-1,SAREKTNYGYT
.,TRBV10-3,AISGGPNTEAF
few,TRBV20-1,SAIQGYEQY